The 21 T cell receptor beta chains presented below share a single source sample, sequenced in a study of blood T cell repertoires in COVID-19. Assay used: immunoSEQ multiplex PCR; TCRdb lists only in-frame clones, some missing. The table shows roughly 66,000 clones, with roughly nine tenths occurring only once. The sequencing input was peripheral blood. Every receptor here comes from a human donor in a cohort sampled during active COVID-19.

The chain has TRBV4-3 and TRBJ1-2; 9 positions agree with TRBD1. Germline V gene lookup returns CDR1 LGHNA and CDR2 YSLEER. The V gene end was trimmed by 0 bases and the J gene end by 14 bases; junction bases not matched to a gene: 16. This CDR3 spans 16 amino acids. The CDR3 is CASSQDGDLSGQGRTF. Here the CDR3 DNA reads TGCGCCAGCAGCCAAGACGGGGATTTGTCGGGACAGGGTCGAACCTTC.

This sequence joins TRBV18 and TRBJ1-5, with D maybe TRBD1 (6 bases). The germline V gene encodes CDR1 KGHSH and CDR2 LQKENI. The CDR3 totals 14 residues. The ends were cut back, 2 bases at V and 4 bases at J, with 9 bases in the middle. The CDR3 region has the DNA TGTGCCAGCTCACCAGTACAGGGTAATCAGCCCCAGCATTTT. It yields the protein CASSPVQGNQPQHF.

V and J are TRBV6-6 and TRBJ1-2; TRBD1 aligns across 7 bases. The germline CDR1 and CDR2 sequences are MNHNY and SVGAGI (reference sequence). CDR3 length equals 15 residues. Losses at the gene ends were 5 bases for V and 3 bases for J; bases not matched to a gene: 9. In nucleotides, the CDR3 is TGTGCCAGCAGTCCTGGGGACAGCGGCTACTATGGCTACACCTTC. It specifies CASSPGDSGYYGYTF.

The V gene is TRBV11-3, the J gene TRBJ2-1; 12 nucleotides agree with TRBD2. CDR1 is SGHNT and CDR2 is YENEEA in the germline V gene. The CDR3 covers 15 residues. Trimming took 8 bases from V and 7 from J; bases not matched to a gene: 9. The CDR3 spells CASSSSGRGVNEQFF. In DNA form, the CDR3 reads TGTGCCAGCTCCTCTAGCGGGAGGGGAGTAAATGAGCAGTTCTTC.

This chain links TRBV9 with TRBJ2-1, with D possibly matching TRBD2 (6 bases). The CDR3 has 16 amino acids. Deletions cut 0 bases from V and 1 base from J, with 11 bases between. The germline V gene encodes CDR1 SGDLS and CDR2 YYNGEE. The CDR3: CASSVDTGDSYNEQFF. CDR3 coding DNA: TGTGCCAGCAGCGTAGATACGGGAGATTCCTACAATGAGCAGTTCTTC.

This clone was seen a handful of times. J is TRBJ1-6 and V is TRBV21-1; no DNA check was done on the table's D call, TRBD1. TRBV21-1 is noted as a pseudogene. CDR3 length: 16 amino acids. The DNA for the CDR3 is TGTGCCAGCAGCAATGGCCCAGCAGGGGGCATGTCACCCCTCCACTTT. The encoded protein is CASSNGPAGGMSPLHF.

This chain uses TRBV28 with TRBJ1-1; D remains ambiguous. Per the germline V gene, CDR1 is MDHEN and CDR2 is SYDVKM. V lost 6 bases, J lost 1 base, and 12 bases lay in between. This CDR3 contains 14 residues. This CDR3 reads CASSPGLRNTEAFF. In DNA, the CDR3 is TGTGCCAGCAGCCCCGGTCTTCGGAACACTGAAGCTTTCTTT.

The chain uses TRBV6-4 and TRBJ2-3, with D tentatively TRBD2 (5 bases). Trimming left V 2 bases short and J 5 bases short, with 17 bases between. Germline loops: CDR1 MRHNA, CDR2 SNTAGT. The CDR3 covers 16 residues. The CDR3 coding sequence is TGTGCCAGCAGTGACGAGTTGACTCCGGGGAGAGATACGCAGTATTTT. Its translation is CASSDELTPGRDTQYF.

J is TRBJ2-2 and V is TRBV10-3; 7 bases are a match to TRBD1. V was clipped by 4 bases and J by 4 bases; unmatched bases: 3. The CDR3 covers 14 residues. Germline V CDR1 and CDR2: ENHRY, SYGVKD. CDR3 amino acids: CAISVAGGTGELFF. The CDR3 bases are TGTGCCATCAGTGTTGCAGGGGGCACCGGGGAGCTGTTTTTT.

The chain uses TRBV19 and TRBJ2-3; D unclear. The germline V gene encodes CDR1 LNHDA and CDR2 SQIVND (reference sequence). This CDR3 region has 14 residues. Trimming took 2 bases from V and 6 from J, leaving 12 bases between them. CDR3 sequence (DNA): TGTGCCAGTAGTATACCTTACGGGTGGGATACGCAGTATTTT. Translating it yields CASSIPYGWDTQYF.

The V call is TRBV6-2 or TRBV6-3, the J call TRBJ2-7; tentative D call: TRBD2 (5 bases). This CDR3 spans 14 amino acids. Germline loops: CDR1 MNHEY, CDR2 SVGEGT. The V gene lost 3 bases and the J gene lost 0 bases, with 9 bases spanning the gap. CDR3 in amino acids: CASSYSGDSYEQYF. CDR3 sequence (DNA): TGTGCCAGCAGTTATTCCGGGGACTCCTACGAGCAGTACTTC.

V and J are TRBV6-6 and TRBJ2-5, with TRBD2 matching over 11 bases. The CDR3 loop spans 16 amino acids. CDR1 and CDR2 from the germline V gene are MNHNY and SVGAGI (reference sequence). V shed 5 bases, J shed 4 bases, and the junction held 9 bases outside the gene matches. This chain's CDR3 is CASSQPSGRLGETQYF. CDR3 coding DNA: TGTGCCAGCAGTCAACCTAGCGGGAGGTTGGGAGAGACCCAGTACTTC.

The V gene is TRBV30, the J gene TRBJ1-1, with D perhaps matching TRBD1 (5 bases). Germline CDR1 reads GTSNPN; CDR2 reads SVGIG (reference sequence). This CDR3 has 12 amino acids. Trimming removed 0 bases at V and 8 bases at J, with 10 bases between. The CDR3 DNA is TGTGCCTGGAGTGTAGGGGTCGGCGAAGCTTTCTTT. Translated, it gives CAWSVGVGEAFF.

The chain is built from TRBV27 and TRBJ2-5; TRBD1 matches at 9 bases. Trimming removed 5 bases from V and 5 bases from J; junction bases left unmatched: 6. The CDR3 is 14 amino acids. Germline CDR1 reads MNHEY; CDR2 reads SMNVEV (reference sequence). The CDR3 spells CASSGTGTGETQYF. The CDR3 DNA follows: TGTGCCAGCAGTGGGACAGGGACTGGGGAGACCCAGTACTTC.

Written as DNA, the CDR3 is TGCGCCAGCAGTGAGGGCGGAGGCACAGATACGCAGTATTTT. Translating it yields CASSEGGGTDTQYF. The chain links TRBV10-1 to TRBJ2-3, with no clear D. Germline V gene data show CDR1 as WNHNN and CDR2 as SYGVQD (reference sequence). The V gene lost 2 bases and the J gene lost 1 base, with 7 bases spanning the gap. The CDR3 is 14 residues long.

This clone was recorded only once. The chain uses TRBV11-2 and TRBJ2-1, with 12 positions matching TRBD2. The CDR3 consists of 15 residues. J gave up 5 bases and V 5 bases, and 4 bases lay outside the gene matches. Germline CDR1 and CDR2: SGHAT and FQNNGV. The CDR3 here is CASSRWTSGNNEQFF. The DNA for the CDR3 is TGTGCCAGCAGCCGCTGGACTAGCGGGAACAATGAGCAGTTCTTC. The full variable domain, with the rest looked up from reference TRBV11-2 and TRBJ2-1, is EAGVAQSPRYKIIEKRQSVAFWCNPISGHATLYWYQQILGQGPKLLIQFQNNGVVDDSQLPKDRFSAERLKGVDSTLKIQPAKLEDSAVYLCASSRWTSGNNEQFFGPGTRLTVL.

The chain is built from TRBV11-2 and TRBJ1-1, with a tentative D call TRBD1 (5 bases). The CDR3 loop spans 16 amino acids. Trimming removed 7 bases at V and 0 bases at J, with 18 bases between. Looked up from germline, CDR1 is SGHAT and CDR2 is FQNNGV. Written as DNA, the CDR3 is TGTGCCAGCATAGTACAGGCTGGGCTAGTGAACACTGAAGCTTTCTTT. Translated: CASIVQAGLVNTEAFF. The variable domain in full, with the rest retrieved from reference TRBV11-2 and TRBJ1-1, is EAGVAQSPRYKIIEKRQSVAFWCNPISGHATLYWYQQILGQGPKLLIQFQNNGVVDDSQLPKDRFSAERLKGVDSTLKIQPAKLEDSAVYLCASIVQAGLVNTEAFFGQGTRLTVV.

V and J are TRBV7-3 and TRBJ2-5; TRBD1 matches at 7 bases. The CDR3 runs 15 residues. V gave up 5 bases and J gave up 1 base; unmatched junction bases: 7. The germline gives CDR1 SGHTA, CDR2 FQGTGA. Here the CDR3 reads CASSRRAGGQETQYF. In DNA form, the CDR3 reads TGTGCCAGCAGCCGCAGGGCAGGGGGCCAAGAGACCCAGTACTTC.

This clone is a singleton in its sample. V is TRBV5-1 and J is TRBJ2-3; 10 bases line up with TRBD2. The CDR3 has 15 amino acids. V lost 2 bases to trimming and J lost 4 bases; unmatched junction nucleotides: 4. The germline V gene has CDR1 SGHRS and CDR2 YFSETQ. CDR3 sequence reads: CASSLSSGSSDTQYF. In DNA form, the CDR3 reads TGCGCCAGCAGCTTATCTAGCGGGAGTTCAGATACGCAGTATTTT.

The chain carries TRBV2 and TRBJ2-3, with TRBD2 as a possible D gene (5 bases). V was shortened by 7 bases and J by 6 bases, with 17 bases between the two germline ends. Germline lookup yields CDR1 SNHLY and CDR2 FYNNEI. CDR3 length equals 14 residues. The CDR3 is CASNPSSEGDTQYF. The CDR3 bases are TGTGCCAGCAACCCCTCAAGTGAGGGTGATACGCAGTATTTT.

CDR3 sequence (DNA): TGTGCCAGCAGGATGGACAGCGACAACACTGAAGCTTTCTTT. Amino acid sequence: CASRMDSDNTEAFF. The V and J genes are TRBV7-9 and TRBJ1-1; the D gene is possibly TRBD1 (6 bases). Trimming removed 6 bases from V and 2 bases from J, with 13 bases in between. This CDR3 is 14 amino acids long. In germline, CDR1 is SEHNR, CDR2 FQNEAQ (reference sequence).